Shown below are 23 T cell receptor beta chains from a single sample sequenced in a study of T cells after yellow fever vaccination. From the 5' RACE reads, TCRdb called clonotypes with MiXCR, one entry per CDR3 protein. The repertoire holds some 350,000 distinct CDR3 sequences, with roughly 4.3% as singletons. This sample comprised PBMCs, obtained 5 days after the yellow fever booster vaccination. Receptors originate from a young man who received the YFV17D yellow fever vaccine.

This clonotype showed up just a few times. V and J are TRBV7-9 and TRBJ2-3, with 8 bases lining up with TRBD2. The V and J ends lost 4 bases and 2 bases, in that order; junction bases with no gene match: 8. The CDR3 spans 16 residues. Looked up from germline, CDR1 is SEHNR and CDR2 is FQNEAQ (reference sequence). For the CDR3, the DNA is TGTGCCAGCAGCTCCCTCGGGCGGGGGGACACAGATACGCAGTATTTT. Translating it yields CASSSLGRGDTDTQYF. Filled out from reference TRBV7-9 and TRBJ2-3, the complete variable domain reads DTGVSQNPRHKITKRGQNVTFRCDPISEHNRLYWYRQTLGQGPEFLTYFQNEAQLEKSRLLSDRFSAERPKGSFSTLEIQRTEQGDSAMYLCASSSLGRGDTDTQYFGPGTRLTVL.

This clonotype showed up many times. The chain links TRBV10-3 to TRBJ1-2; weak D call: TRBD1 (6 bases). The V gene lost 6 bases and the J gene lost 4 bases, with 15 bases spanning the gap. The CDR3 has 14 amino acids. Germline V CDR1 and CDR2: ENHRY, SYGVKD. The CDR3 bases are TGTGCCATCAGAAACAGGGAGCACGGCTATGGCTACACCTTC. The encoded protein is CAIRNREHGYGYTF.

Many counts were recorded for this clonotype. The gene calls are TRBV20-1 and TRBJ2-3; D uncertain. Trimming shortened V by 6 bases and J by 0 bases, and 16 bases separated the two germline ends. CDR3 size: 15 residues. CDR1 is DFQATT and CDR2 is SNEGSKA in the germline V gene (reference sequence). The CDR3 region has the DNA TGCAGTGCCCCAAGCAGGATAGCCAGCACAGATACGCAGTATTTT. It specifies CSAPSRIASTDTQYF.

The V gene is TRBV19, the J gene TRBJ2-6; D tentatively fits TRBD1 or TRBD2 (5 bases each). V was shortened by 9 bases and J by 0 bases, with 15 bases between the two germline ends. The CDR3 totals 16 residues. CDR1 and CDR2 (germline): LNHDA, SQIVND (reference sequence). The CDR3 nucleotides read TGTGCCAGCGACTACAGGAGCCGCTCTGGGGCCAACGTCCTGACTTTC. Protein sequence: CASDYRSRSGANVLTF.

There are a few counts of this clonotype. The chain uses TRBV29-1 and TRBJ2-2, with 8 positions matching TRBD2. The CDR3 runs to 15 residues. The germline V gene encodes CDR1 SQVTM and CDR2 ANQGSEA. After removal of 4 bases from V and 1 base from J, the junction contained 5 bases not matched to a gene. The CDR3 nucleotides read TGCAGCGTTGGGCGGGGGGTGGAGAACACCGGGGAGCTGTTTTTT. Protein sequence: CSVGRGVENTGELFF.

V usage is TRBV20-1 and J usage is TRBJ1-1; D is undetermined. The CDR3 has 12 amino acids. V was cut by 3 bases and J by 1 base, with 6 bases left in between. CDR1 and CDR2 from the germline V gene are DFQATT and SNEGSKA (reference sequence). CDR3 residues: CSARSANTEAFF. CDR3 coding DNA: TGCAGTGCTAGGTCTGCGAACACTGAAGCTTTCTTT.

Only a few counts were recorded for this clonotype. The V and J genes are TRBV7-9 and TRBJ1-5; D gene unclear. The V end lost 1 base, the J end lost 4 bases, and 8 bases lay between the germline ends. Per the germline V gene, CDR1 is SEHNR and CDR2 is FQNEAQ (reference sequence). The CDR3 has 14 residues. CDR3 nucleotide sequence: TGTGCCAGCAGCTTAGATGCGCGGAATCAGCCCCAGCATTTT. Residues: CASSLDARNQPQHF.

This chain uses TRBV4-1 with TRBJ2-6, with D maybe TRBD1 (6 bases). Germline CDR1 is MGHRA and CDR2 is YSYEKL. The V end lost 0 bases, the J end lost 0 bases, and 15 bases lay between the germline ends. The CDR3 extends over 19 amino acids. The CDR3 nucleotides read TGCGCCAGCAGCCAAGATGGTTACAGGGTTAACTCTGGGGCCAACGTCCTGACTTTC. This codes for CASSQDGYRVNSGANVLTF.

CDR3: CASGREDTIYF. The CDR3 nucleotides read TGTGCCAGCGGAAGGGAGGACACCATATATTTT. The chain has TRBV7-9 and TRBJ1-3, with D unresolved. V lost 8 bases and J lost 8, with 10 bases in between. Germline-derived CDR1 and CDR2 are SEHNR and FQNEAQ (reference sequence). The CDR3 runs 11 residues.

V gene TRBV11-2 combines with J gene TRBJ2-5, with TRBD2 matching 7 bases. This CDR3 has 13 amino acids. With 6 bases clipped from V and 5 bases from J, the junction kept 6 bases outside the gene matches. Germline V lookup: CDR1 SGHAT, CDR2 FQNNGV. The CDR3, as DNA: TGTGCCAGCAGTCGTGCGGGGGTCGAGACCCAGTACTTC. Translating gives CASSRAGVETQYF.

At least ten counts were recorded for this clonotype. CDR3 amino acids: CASSQGRGSEQYF. The CDR3 DNA reads as TGCGCCAGCAGCCAGGGCAGGGGGTCCGAGCAGTACTTC. This chain joins TRBV4-1 and TRBJ2-7; 7 nucleotides align to TRBD1. Trimming at V came to 3 bases and at J to 6 bases, leaving 5 bases not matched to a gene. Germline assignment: CDR1 MGHRA and CDR2 YSYEKL. This CDR3 region has 13 residues.

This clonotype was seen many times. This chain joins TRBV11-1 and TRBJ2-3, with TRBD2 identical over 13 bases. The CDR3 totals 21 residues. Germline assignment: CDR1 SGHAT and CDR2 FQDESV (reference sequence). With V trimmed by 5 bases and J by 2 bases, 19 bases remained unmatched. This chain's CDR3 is CASSQATTLPGLAGFTDTQYF. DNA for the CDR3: TGTGCCAGCAGCCAAGCGACAACCCTTCCGGGACTAGCGGGATTCACAGATACGCAGTATTTT.

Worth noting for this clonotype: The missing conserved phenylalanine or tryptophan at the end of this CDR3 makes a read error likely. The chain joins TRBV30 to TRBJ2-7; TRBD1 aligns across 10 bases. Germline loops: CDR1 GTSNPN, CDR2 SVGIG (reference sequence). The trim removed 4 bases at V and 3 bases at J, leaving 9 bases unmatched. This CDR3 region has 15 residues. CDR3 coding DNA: TGTGCCTGGACTAAGGGACAGGGGAGGTTCTACGAGCAGTACTTG. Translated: CAWTKGQGRFYEQYL.

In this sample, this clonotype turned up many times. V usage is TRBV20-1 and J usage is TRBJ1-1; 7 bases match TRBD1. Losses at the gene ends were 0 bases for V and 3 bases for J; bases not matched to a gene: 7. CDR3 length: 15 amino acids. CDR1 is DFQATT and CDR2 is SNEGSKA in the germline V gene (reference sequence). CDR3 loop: CSARDRKGADTEAFF. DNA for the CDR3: TGCAGTGCTAGAGATAGGAAGGGGGCGGACACTGAAGCTTTCTTT.

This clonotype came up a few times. CDR3 nucleotides: TGTGCCAGCAGTGAACAGGGGAGGCAGCCCCAGCATTTT. Encoded protein: CASSEQGRQPQHF. This chain links TRBV6-1 with TRBJ1-5, with a possible D match to TRBD1 (6 bases). The CDR3 totals 13 residues. The germline gives CDR1 MNHNS, CDR2 SASEGT. The germline V and J ends were trimmed by 2 bases and 7 bases, with 9 bases remaining between them.

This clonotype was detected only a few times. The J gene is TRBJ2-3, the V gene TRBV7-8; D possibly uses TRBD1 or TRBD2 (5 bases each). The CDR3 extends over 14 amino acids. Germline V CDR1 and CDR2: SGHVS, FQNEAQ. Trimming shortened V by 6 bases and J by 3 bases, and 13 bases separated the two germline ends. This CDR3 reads CASRPWGRTDTQYF. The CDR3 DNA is TGTGCCAGCAGGCCGTGGGGACGAACAGATACGCAGTATTTT.

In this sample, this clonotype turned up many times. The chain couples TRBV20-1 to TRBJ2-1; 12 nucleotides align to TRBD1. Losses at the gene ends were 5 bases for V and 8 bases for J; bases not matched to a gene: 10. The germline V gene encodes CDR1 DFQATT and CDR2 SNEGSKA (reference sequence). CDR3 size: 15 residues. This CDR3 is CSAPFPGQGADEQFF. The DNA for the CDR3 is TGCAGTGCTCCCTTCCCGGGACAGGGGGCGGATGAGCAGTTCTTC.

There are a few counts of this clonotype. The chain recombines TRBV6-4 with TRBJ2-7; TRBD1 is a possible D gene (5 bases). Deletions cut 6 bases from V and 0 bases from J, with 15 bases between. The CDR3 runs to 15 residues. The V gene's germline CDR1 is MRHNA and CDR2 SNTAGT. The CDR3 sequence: CASSTNRTLSYEQYV. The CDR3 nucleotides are TGTGCCAGCAGCACAAACAGGACCCTCTCCTACGAGCAGTACGTC.

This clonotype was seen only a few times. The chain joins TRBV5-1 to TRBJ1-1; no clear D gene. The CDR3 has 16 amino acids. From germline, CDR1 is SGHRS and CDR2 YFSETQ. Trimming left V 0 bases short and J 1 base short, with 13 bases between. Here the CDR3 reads CASSLGGVWENTEAFF. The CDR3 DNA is TGCGCCAGCAGCTTGGGTGGGGTATGGGAGAACACTGAAGCTTTCTTT.

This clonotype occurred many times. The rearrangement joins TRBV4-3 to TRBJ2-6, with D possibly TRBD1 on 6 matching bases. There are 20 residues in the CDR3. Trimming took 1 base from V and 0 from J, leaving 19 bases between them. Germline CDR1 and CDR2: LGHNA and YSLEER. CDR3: CASSQARDTWRYSGANVLTF. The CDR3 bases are TGCGCCAGCAGCCAAGCTCGGGACACCTGGAGATACTCTGGGGCCAACGTCCTGACTTTC.

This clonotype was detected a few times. DNA of the CDR3: TGCGCCAGCAGCCAAGGCTTAAGAAGCGGGGAGCTGTTTTTT. It translates to CASSQGLRSGELFF. The genes are TRBV4-3 and TRBJ2-2; D gene unclear. This CDR3 contains 14 residues. Trimming took 1 base from V and 7 from J, leaving 10 bases between them. Germline loops: CDR1 LGHNA, CDR2 YSLEER.

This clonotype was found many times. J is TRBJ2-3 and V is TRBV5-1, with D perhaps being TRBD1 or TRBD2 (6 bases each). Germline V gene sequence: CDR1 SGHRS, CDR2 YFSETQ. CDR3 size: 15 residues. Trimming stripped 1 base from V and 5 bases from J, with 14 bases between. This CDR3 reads CASSLMGGRGDTQYF. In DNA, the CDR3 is TGCGCCAGCAGCTTGATGGGGGGCCGGGGAGATACGCAGTATTTT.

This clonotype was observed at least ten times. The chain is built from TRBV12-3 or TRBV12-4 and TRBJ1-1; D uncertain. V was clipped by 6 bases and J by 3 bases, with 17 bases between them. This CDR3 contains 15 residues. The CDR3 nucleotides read TGTGCCAGCAGACCCGTACATCTGGTAGACACTGAAGCTTTCTTT. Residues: CASRPVHLVDTEAFF.